The present T cell receptor (beta chain) was sequenced within a study of Ad26.COV2.S vaccination and SARS-CoV-2 variants. The CDR3 totals 15 residues. V was clipped by 6 bases and J by 5 bases, with 17 bases between them. In germline, CDR1 is SGHRS, CDR2 YFSETQ. Study observations and caveats: While placebo recipients had lower spike-specific TCR breadth, vaccine recipients had more.

Comments on this clone: What it binds is not known.

Profiled with immunoSEQ multiplex PCR; TCRdb holds only in-frame clones, not every one. The sample lists roughly 350,000 clones; less than 90% were seen once. The treatment was: some 19 received Ad26.COV2.S at low or high dose, single or two shots; five or six received placebo; per-sample allocation not given. It was on day 63 after the first vaccine or placebo injection that samples were taken. An adult aged 18-55 years in Boston served as the donor. The clonotype comes from a person between 18 and 65 years old who received the Ad26.COV2.S COVID-19 vaccine or a placebo. The sequencing here drew on peripheral blood, taken in a trial of Ad26.COV2.S vaccine versus placebo. The rearrangement uses TRBV5-1 and TRBJ1-4, with D uncertain. CDR3: CASTSGPSLNEKLFF. CDR3 nucleotides: TGCGCCAGCACCTCGGGCCCTAGCCTGAATGAAAAACTGTTTTTT.